This passage covers 24 T cell receptor beta chains from one sample sequenced in a study of shared clonotypes between healthy human individuals. Method: immunoSEQ multiplex PCR; TCRdb's copy keeps in-frame clones and lacks some. Among 1,100,000 or so clones listed, more than 75% were seen once. Sequencing was carried out using memory CD4+ T cells from PBMCs. Described subset: CD45RA-negative fraction. These receptors all come from a man between 18 and 35 years old in good health. Some clones in this sample may be carry-over from other donors' samples.

The V gene is TRBV15, the J gene TRBJ2-3, with TRBD1 identical over 7 bases. V lost 5 bases, J lost 0 bases, and 5 bases stayed unmatched. Germline CDR1 is LNHNV and CDR2 is YYDKDF (reference sequence). The CDR3 is made up of 15 amino acids. DNA of the CDR3: TGTGCCACCAGCCCTGGACAGGTTAGCACAGATACGCAGTATTTT. Translating it yields CATSPGQVSTDTQYF.

This chain connects TRBV28 to TRBJ2-7, with D possibly matching TRBD1 (6 bases). This CDR3 comprises 14 residues. V lost 7 bases, J lost 4 bases, and 17 bases lay in between. In germline, CDR1 is MDHEN, CDR2 SYDVKM. CDR3 DNA sequence: TGTGCCAGCACGCCTCCTGGGACACCATACGAGCAGTACTTC. Translated, it gives CASTPPGTPYEQYF.

This clone has just a few counts. V gene TRBV9 combines with J gene TRBJ2-1, with 7 bases fitting TRBD2. V dropped 1 base and J dropped 3; count of bases not matched to a gene: 4. The CDR3 has 15 amino acids. Germline CDR1 reads SGDLS; CDR2 reads YYNGEE. The CDR3 spells CASSVSGGGYNEQFF. CDR3 nucleotides: TGTGCCAGCAGCGTATCGGGGGGAGGCTACAATGAGCAGTTCTTC.

The chain joins TRBV29-1 to TRBJ2-7; D unresolved. The CDR3 runs to 13 residues. Per germline, CDR1 SQVTM and CDR2 ANQGSEA. With 6 bases removed from V and 3 bases from J, the gap between germline ends came to 15 bases. In DNA form, the CDR3 reads TGCAGCGTCACCGGGCACCAATTCTACGAGCAGTACTTC. Its translation: CSVTGHQFYEQYF.

This chain connects TRBV28 to TRBJ1-2; D call uncertain. V lost 1 base and J lost 0, with 15 bases in between. The germline V gene has CDR1 MDHEN and CDR2 SYDVKM. The CDR3 has 17 amino acids. The CDR3: CASSLSGIDQANYGYTF. The CDR3, as DNA: TGTGCCAGCAGTTTATCGGGGATCGACCAAGCTAACTATGGCTACACCTTC.

This clone has only a few counts. The chain is built from TRBV7-2 and TRBJ2-7, with D hard to call. Trimming removed 5 bases from V and 6 bases from J, with 17 bases in between. Germline values: CDR1 SGHTA, CDR2 FQGNSA. CDR3 length: 14 residues. The CDR3 DNA reads as TGTGCCAGCAGCCCTGGCACCATCCCTTCCGAGCAGTACTTC. Protein sequence: CASSPGTIPSEQYF.

V and J are TRBV6-1 and TRBJ1-1, with D possibly TRBD1 on 6 matching bases. CDR3 length equals 15 residues. From germline, CDR1 is MNHNS and CDR2 SASEGT. V was trimmed by 6 bases and J by 1 base, leaving 15 bases between them. CDR3 DNA sequence: TGTGCCAGCAGCCGTACAGGGATAAGGAACACTGAAGCTTTCTTT. Amino acid sequence: CASSRTGIRNTEAFF.

Note on this clone: The sample carries other DNA sequences with the same CDR3. The chain combines TRBV19 with TRBJ1-5, with D tentatively TRBD1 (5 bases). With 3 bases removed from V and 7 bases from J, the gap between germline ends came to 10 bases. Germline CDR1 is LNHDA and CDR2 is SQIVND (reference sequence). This CDR3 comprises 13 residues. The CDR3 spells CASSIQGRQPQHF. The CDR3 nucleotides are TGTGCCAGTAGTATCCAGGGTCGGCAGCCCCAGCATTTT.

This clone was counted only a few times. The V call is TRBV5-1, the J call TRBJ1-3, with 8 bases lining up with TRBD1. The CDR3 runs 15 residues. V lost 4 bases to trimming and J lost 4 bases; unmatched junction nucleotides: 7. In germline, CDR1 is SGHRS, CDR2 YFSETQ. Here the CDR3 reads CASSRGQGRGNTIYF. In DNA, the CDR3 is TGCGCCAGCAGCAGAGGACAGGGCCGAGGAAACACCATATATTTT.

The chain carries TRBV19 and TRBJ1-5; possible D gene TRBD1, 5 bases. CDR1 and CDR2 (germline): LNHDA, SQIVND (reference sequence). The germline V and J ends were trimmed by 9 bases and 0 bases, with 15 bases remaining between them. The CDR3 runs to 15 residues. The chain's CDR3 is CASRAGRNSNQPQHF. In nucleotides, the CDR3 is TGTGCCAGCAGGGCGGGGAGAAATAGCAATCAGCCCCAGCATTTT.

This clone appeared a single time. The chain joins TRBV27 to TRBJ2-3; D unclear. The germline V gene encodes CDR1 MNHEY and CDR2 SMNVEV (reference sequence). Trimming cost V 5 bases and J 2 bases, with 20 bases left between them. CDR3 length equals 17 residues. CDR3 bases: TGTGCCAGCAGTCCCGAGGAGAACTATATTTACACAGATACGCAGTATTTT. Translating gives CASSPEENYIYTDTQYF.

The chain carries TRBV5-1 and TRBJ2-1; D perhaps matches TRBD1 (6 bases). V lost 7 bases to trimming and J lost 7 bases, with 15 bases between them. Germline V lookup: CDR1 SGHRS, CDR2 YFSETQ. CDR3 length equals 13 residues. The DNA for the CDR3 is TGCGCCAGCGGGCCAGGGGTCACGAATGAGCAGTTCTTC. Translated: CASGPGVTNEQFF.

The J gene is TRBJ2-7, the V gene TRBV28; TRBD1 matches 8 bases. The CDR3 consists of 14 residues. The ends lost 2 bases at V and 3 bases at J; junction bases unmatched: 3. CDR1 and CDR2 (germline): MDHEN, SYDVKM. The CDR3 region has the DNA TGTGCCAGCAGTTTAGTTGACAGGGGCTACGAGCAGTACTTC. Translated, it gives CASSLVDRGYEQYF.

The V and J genes are TRBV4-1 and TRBJ2-1; maybe TRBD2 (6 bases). V was clipped by 2 bases and J by 6 bases, with 14 bases between them. This CDR3 has 15 residues. CDR1 and CDR2 (germline): MGHRA, YSYEKL. The CDR3 bases are TGCGCCAGCAGCCAACCGGGACTCCAGACCAATGAGCAGTTCTTC. Translated, it gives CASSQPGLQTNEQFF.

The gene calls are TRBV18 and TRBJ2-6; 8 bases line up with TRBD1. This CDR3 spans 15 amino acids. CDR1 and CDR2 (germline): KGHSH, LQKENI. V shed 3 bases, J shed 12 bases, and the junction held 10 bases outside the gene matches. The CDR3 is CASSPTGAQEGVLTF. The CDR3 DNA is TGTGCCAGCTCACCGACAGGGGCTCAGGAGGGCGTCCTGACTTTC.

The chain couples TRBV5-1 to TRBJ2-7, with D possibly matching TRBD1 (6 bases). V gave up 3 bases and J gave up 4 bases, with 23 bases separating them. Germline V CDR1 and CDR2: SGHRS, YFSETQ. There are 17 residues in the CDR3. CDR3 region: CASSSPPGQPGGYEQYF. The CDR3 nucleotides read TGCGCCAGCAGCTCTCCTCCGGGACAACCAGGCGGGTACGAGCAGTACTTC.

The chain is built from TRBV15 and TRBJ2-1; D is perhaps TRBD1 (5 bases). Trimming removed 0 bases at V and 6 bases at J, with 15 bases between. CDR3 length equals 16 residues. Germline loops: CDR1 LNHNV, CDR2 YYDKDF (reference sequence). The CDR3 sequence is CATSRDGGAGSNEQFF. In nucleotides, the CDR3 is TGTGCCACCAGCAGAGACGGTGGGGCAGGCAGCAATGAGCAGTTCTTC.

This clone was counted a few times. V usage is TRBV18 and J usage is TRBJ1-1; a possible D gene is TRBD1 (5 bases). Trimming shortened V by 5 bases and J by 1 base, and 11 bases separated the two germline ends. The CDR3 spans 14 residues. CDR1 and CDR2 from the germline V gene are KGHSH and LQKENI. For the CDR3, the DNA is TGTGCCAGCTCAGAGGACACCCGGAACACTGAAGCTTTCTTT. Protein: CASSEDTRNTEAFF.

The chain joins TRBV2 to TRBJ2-5; D remains unclear. Per the germline V gene, CDR1 is SNHLY and CDR2 is FYNNEI. V lost 5 bases, J lost 4 bases, and 26 bases lay in between. The CDR3 length is 18 residues. For the CDR3, the DNA is TGTGCCAGCAGTTTTTCCCACCCATTCAGCCCCATGGGAGAGACCCAGTACTTC. It is translated as CASSFSHPFSPMGETQYF. The whole variable domain, filled in from reference TRBV2 and TRBJ2-5, reads EPEVTQTPSHQVTQMGQEVILRCVPISNHLYFYWYRQILGQKVEFLVSFYNNEISEKSEIFDDQFSVERPDGSNFTLKIRSTKLEDSAMYFCASSFSHPFSPMGETQYFGPGTRLLVL.

The rearrangement links TRBV7-3 to TRBJ2-5; 14 nucleotides align to TRBD2. V lost 1 base and J lost 4; bases outside the gene matches: 2. The CDR3 extends over 16 amino acids. The germline gives CDR1 SGHTA, CDR2 FQGTGA. CDR3 sequence reads: CASSLIGTSGRETQYF. The CDR3 nucleotides are TGTGCCAGCAGCTTAATAGGGACTAGCGGGAGAGAGACCCAGTACTTC.

The gene calls are TRBV5-4 and TRBJ2-6; 9 nucleotides agree with TRBD1. This CDR3 contains 17 residues. Germline assignment: CDR1 SGHNT and CDR2 YYREEE (reference sequence). Trimming at V came to 4 bases and at J to 4 bases, leaving 9 bases not matched to a gene. CDR3 coding DNA: TGTGCCAGCAGCGGGGGACAGGGTCCGTCCGGGGCCAACGTCCTGACTTTC. Translated, it gives CASSGGQGPSGANVLTF.

The DNA of the CDR3 is TGTGCCACCAGCACACAGGGTTACGAGCAGTACTTC. As protein: CATSTQGYEQYF. The chain carries TRBV15 and TRBJ2-7; a weak D match, TRBD1 (6 bases). Germline V lookup: CDR1 LNHNV, CDR2 YYDKDF (reference sequence). V gave up 4 bases and J gave up 4 bases, with 8 bases separating them. The CDR3 runs to 12 residues. The whole variable domain, remainder taken from reference TRBV15 and TRBJ2-7, is DAMVIQNPRYQVTQFGKPVTLSCSQTLNHNVMYWYQQKSSQAPKLLFHYYDKDFNNEADTPDNFQSRRPNTSFCFLDIRSPGLGDTAMYLCATSTQGYEQYFGPGTRLTVT.

J is TRBJ2-3 and V is TRBV28; D gene uncertain. The CDR3 is 13 residues long. Germline CDR1 MDHEN, CDR2 SYDVKM. The ends were cut back, 4 bases at V and 0 bases at J, with 5 bases in the middle. CDR3 bases: TGTGCCAGCAGTTCAGCTAGCACAGATACGCAGTATTTT. This encodes CASSSASTDTQYF. Full variable domain (remainder filled in from reference TRBV28 and TRBJ2-3): DVKVTQSSRYLVKRTGEKVFLECVQDMDHENMFWYRQDPGLGLRLIYFSYDVKMKEKGDIPEGYSVSREKKERFSLILESASTNQTSMYLCASSSASTDTQYFGPGTRLTVL.

This clone appeared once. The chain employs TRBV18 and TRBJ2-7; 10 bases are a match to TRBD1. There are 15 residues in the CDR3. Germline CDR1 reads KGHSH; CDR2 reads LQKENI. V was clipped by 3 bases and J by 5 bases; unmatched bases: 7. The CDR3 DNA reads as TGTGCCAGCTCACCTGACCGGGACAGGGGCAACGAGCAGTACTTC. This codes for CASSPDRDRGNEQYF.